This T cell receptor (beta chain) came from a study of T-cell reconstitution after alpha-beta-depleted transplantation in children. Germline CDR1 is SGHDT and CDR2 is YYEEEE. V dropped 1 base and J dropped 0 bases, with 7 bases sitting between them. This CDR3 region has 14 residues. Only a few counts were recorded for this clonotype. For TCRbeta, the library was prepared with unique molecular identifiers. MiXCR was run by TCRdb on the PCR reads, yielding one entry per CDR3 protein. Among about 540,000 distinct CDR3 sequences, approximately 16% were seen once, and the ten largest hold less than 4%. The chain has TRBV5-6 and TRBJ2-5; D not resolved. The clonotype originates from a human donor who donated a stem cell graft to a child with acute lymphoblastic leukemia. This sample comprised PBMCs from the stem cell graft donor, obtained from the stem cell graft. For the CDR3, the DNA is TGTGCCAGCAGCTTGCGGAAATACCAAGAGACCCAGTACTTC. Its translation is CASSLRKYQETQYF.